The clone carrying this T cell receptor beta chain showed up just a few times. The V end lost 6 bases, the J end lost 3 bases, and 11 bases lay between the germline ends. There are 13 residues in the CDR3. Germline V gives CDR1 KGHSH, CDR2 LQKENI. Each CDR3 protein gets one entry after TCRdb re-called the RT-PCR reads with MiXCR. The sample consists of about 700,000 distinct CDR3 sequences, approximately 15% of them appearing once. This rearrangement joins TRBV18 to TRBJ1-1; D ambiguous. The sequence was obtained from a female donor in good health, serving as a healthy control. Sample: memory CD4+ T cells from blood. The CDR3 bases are TGTGCCAGCTCCTCGGCCAAGGACACTGAAGCTTTCTTT. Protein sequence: CASSSAKDTEAFF.